The source of this T cell receptor (beta chain) is a study of graft-versus-host responses after intestinal transplantation. Across the whole study: Isolated intestinal, liver-intestinal, or multivisceral transplants were what recipients had. Anti-thymocyte globulin served as induction for all recipients, who then took tacrolimus and steroids for about 3 years. Study-wide findings and caveats: High graft-versus-host to host-versus-graft T cell clonal ratios marked allografts of patients with graft-donor macrochimerism. The study associated peak circulating GvH clone levels with early post-transplant HvG declines.

The method was immunoSEQ multiplex PCR; TCRdb's version includes in-frame clones alone and lacks a portion of them. The table has about 120,000 clones, roughly nine tenths seen once. As for this clone: Its matching antigen is unknown.

The germline CDR1 and CDR2 sequences are MNHNS and SASEGT. This CDR3 region has 15 residues. Trimming removed 6 bases from V and 2 bases from J; junction bases left unmatched: 6. The receptor was isolated from a human donor who received an intestinal transplant. The chain recombines TRBV6-1 with TRBJ2-2, with 7 positions matching TRBD1. This material consisted of unstimulated CD4+ T cells sorted from spleen or lymph node cells, taken before intestinal transplant. The CDR3 sequence: CASRPGQLNTGELFF. The CDR3 DNA reads as TGTGCCAGCAGGCCGGGACAGCTAAACACCGGGGAGCTGTTTTTT.